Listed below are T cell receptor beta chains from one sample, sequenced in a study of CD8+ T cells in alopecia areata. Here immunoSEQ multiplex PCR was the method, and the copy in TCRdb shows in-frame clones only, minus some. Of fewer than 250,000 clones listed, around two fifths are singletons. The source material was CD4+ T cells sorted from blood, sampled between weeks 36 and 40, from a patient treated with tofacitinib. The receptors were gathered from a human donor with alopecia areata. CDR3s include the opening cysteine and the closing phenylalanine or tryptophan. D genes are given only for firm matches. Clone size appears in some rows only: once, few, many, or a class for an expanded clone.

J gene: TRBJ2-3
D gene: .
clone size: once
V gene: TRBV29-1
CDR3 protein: CSVVPGSDTQYF
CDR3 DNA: TGCAGCGTTGTACCAGGAAGCGATACGCAGTATTTT

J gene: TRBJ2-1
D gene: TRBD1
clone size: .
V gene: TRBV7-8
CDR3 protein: CASRLTGAFYNEQFF
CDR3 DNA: TGTGCCAGCAGACTAACAGGGGCCTTCTACAATGAGCAGTTCTTC

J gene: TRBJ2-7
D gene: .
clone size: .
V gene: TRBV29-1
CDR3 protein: CSVASELLSYEQYF
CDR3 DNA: TGCAGCGTTGCTTCTGAACTATTAAGCTACGAGCAGTACTTC

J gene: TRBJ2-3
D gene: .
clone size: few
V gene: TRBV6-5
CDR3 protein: CATRRVGGTDTQYF
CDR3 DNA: TGTGCCACCCGACGAGTGGGAGGCACAGATACGCAGTATTTT

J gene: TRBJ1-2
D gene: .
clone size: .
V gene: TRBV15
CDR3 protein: CATSRAPGADVYGYTF
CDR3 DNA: TGTGCCACCAGCAGAGCCCCAGGGGCGGATGTCTATGGCTACACCTTC

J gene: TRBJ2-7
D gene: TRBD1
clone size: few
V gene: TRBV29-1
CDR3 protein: CSARTGTGASYEQYF
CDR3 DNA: TGCAGCGCCCGAACCGGGACAGGGGCCTCCTACGAGCAGTACTTC

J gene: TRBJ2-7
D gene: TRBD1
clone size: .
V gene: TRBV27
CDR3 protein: CASSAGTAIHEQYF
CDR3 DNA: TGTGCCAGCAGTGCCGGGACAGCCATACACGAGCAGTACTTC

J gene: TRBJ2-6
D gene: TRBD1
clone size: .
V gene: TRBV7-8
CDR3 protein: CASRDRGSGANVLTF
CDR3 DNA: TGTGCCAGCCGGGACAGGGGATCTGGGGCCAACGTCCTGACTTTC

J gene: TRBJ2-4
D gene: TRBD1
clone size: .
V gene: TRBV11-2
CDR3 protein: CASSLMGQSLAKNIQYF
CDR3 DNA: TGTGCCAGCAGCTTAATGGGACAGAGCTTAGCCAAAAACATTCAGTACTTC

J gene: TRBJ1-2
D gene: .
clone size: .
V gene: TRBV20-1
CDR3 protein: CSARHSYGYTF
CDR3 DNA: TGCAGTGCTAGGCACAGCTATGGCTACACCTTC

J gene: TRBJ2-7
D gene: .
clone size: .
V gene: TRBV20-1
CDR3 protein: CSARDVYEQYF
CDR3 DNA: TGCAGTGCTAGAGACGTCTACGAGCAGTACTTC

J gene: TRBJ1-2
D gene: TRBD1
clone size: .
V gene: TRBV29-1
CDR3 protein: CSVETSLDRVGYGYTF
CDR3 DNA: TGCAGCGTTGAGACATCCCTGGACAGGGTTGGCTATGGCTACACCTTC

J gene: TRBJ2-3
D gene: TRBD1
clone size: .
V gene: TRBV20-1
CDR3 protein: CSAGGVDTQYF
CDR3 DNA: TGCAGTGCAGGGGGCGTGGATACGCAGTATTTT

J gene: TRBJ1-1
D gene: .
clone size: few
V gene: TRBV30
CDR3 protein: CAWSPRGSGAFF
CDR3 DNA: TGTGCCTGGTCCCCCCGGGGTTCGGGTGCTTTCTTT

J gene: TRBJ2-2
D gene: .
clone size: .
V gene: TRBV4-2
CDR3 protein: CASSQETSVNTGELFF
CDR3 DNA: TGTGCCAGCAGCCAAGAGACTAGTGTCAACACCGGGGAGCTGTTTTTT

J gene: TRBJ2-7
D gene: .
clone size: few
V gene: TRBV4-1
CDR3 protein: CASSLAPVNAYEQYF
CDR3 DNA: TGCGCCAGCAGCCTCGCCCCCGTTAATGCCTACGAGCAGTACTTC

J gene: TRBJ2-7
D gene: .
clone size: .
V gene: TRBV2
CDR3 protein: CASSEAPRYEQYF
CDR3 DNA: TGTGCCAGCAGTGAAGCGCCTCGGTACGAGCAGTACTTC

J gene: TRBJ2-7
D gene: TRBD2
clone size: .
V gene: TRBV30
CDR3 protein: CAWGSSGSGTKVDEQYF
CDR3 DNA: TGTGCCTGGGGTTCGAGCGGGAGTGGTACGAAGGTCGACGAGCAGTACTTC

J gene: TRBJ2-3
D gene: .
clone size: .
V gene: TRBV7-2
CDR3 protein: CASSLDGGFHTDTQYF
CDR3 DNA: TGTGCCAGCAGCTTAGATGGCGGGTTTCACACAGATACGCAGTATTTT

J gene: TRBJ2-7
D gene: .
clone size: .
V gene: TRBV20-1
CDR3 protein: CSARGAYEQYF
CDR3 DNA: TGCAGTGCTAGAGGGGCTTACGAGCAGTACTTC

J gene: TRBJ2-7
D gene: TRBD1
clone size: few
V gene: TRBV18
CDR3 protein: CASSPGQGVYEQYF
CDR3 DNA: TGTGCCAGCTCACCGGGACAGGGGGTCTACGAGCAGTACTTC

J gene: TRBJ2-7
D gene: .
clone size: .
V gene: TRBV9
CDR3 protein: CASSPRYSSYEQYF
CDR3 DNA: TGTGCCAGCAGCCCCCGGTATTCCTCCTACGAGCAGTACTTC

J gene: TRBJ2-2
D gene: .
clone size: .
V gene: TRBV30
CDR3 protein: CAWSVGSAPTGELFF
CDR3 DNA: TGTGCCTGGAGTGTGGGAAGCGCTCCCACCGGGGAGCTGTTTTTT

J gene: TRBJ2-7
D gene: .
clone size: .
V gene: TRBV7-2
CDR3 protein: CASSFGLGTYEQYF
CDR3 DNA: TGTGCCAGCAGCTTTGGTCTGGGGACCTACGAGCAGTACTTC

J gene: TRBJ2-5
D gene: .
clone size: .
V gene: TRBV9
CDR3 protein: CASSVEPGTQYF
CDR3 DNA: TGTGCCAGCAGCGTAGAACCAGGGACCCAGTACTTC

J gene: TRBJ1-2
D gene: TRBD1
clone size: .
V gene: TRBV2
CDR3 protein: CASKIDREYSYGYTF
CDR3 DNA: TGTGCCAGCAAGATCGACAGGGAGTATTCCTATGGCTACACCTTC

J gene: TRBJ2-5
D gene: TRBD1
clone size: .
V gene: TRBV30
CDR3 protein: CARRDSQETQYF
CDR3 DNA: TGTGCCCGACGGGACAGCCAAGAGACCCAGTACTTC

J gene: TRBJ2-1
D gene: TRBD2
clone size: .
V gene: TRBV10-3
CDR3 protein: CAASEGGTYNEQFF
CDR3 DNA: TGTGCCGCCTCCGAGGGAGGGACCTACAATGAGCAGTTCTTC

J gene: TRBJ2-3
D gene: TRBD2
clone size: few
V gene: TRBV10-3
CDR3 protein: CAISPGLAGGDTQYF
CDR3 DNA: TGTGCCATCAGTCCGGGACTAGCGGGAGGGGATACGCAGTATTTT

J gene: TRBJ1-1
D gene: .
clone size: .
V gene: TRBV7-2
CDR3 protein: CASSLAQGEAFF
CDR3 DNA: TGTGCCAGCAGCTTAGCTCAGGGGGAAGCTTTCTTT

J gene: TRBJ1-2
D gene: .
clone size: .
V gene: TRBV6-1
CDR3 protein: CASSTTVTNYGYTF
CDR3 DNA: TGTGCCAGCAGTACGACAGTGACTAACTATGGCTACACCTTC

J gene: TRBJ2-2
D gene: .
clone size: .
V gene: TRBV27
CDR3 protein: CASRFSLGDSGELFF
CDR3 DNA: TGTGCCAGCAGGTTTAGCTTGGGGGACTCCGGGGAGCTGTTTTTT

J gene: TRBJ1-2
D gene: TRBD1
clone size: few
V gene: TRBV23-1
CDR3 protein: CASSQGTGGSAGDYGYTF
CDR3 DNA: TGCGCCAGCAGCCAAGGGACAGGGGGCTCCGCGGGGGACTATGGCTACACCTTC

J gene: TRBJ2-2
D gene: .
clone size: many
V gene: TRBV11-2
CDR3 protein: CASSRGRINTGELFF
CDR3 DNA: TGTGCCAGCAGCCGCGGACGGATTAACACCGGGGAGCTGTTTTTT

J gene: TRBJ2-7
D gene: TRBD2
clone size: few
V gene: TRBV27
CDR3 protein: CATGLAGGRGVAEQYF
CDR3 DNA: TGTGCCACCGGACTAGCGGGAGGCCGGGGGGTGGCCGAGCAGTACTTC

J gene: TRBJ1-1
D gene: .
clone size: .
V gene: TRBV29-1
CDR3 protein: CSVEDRQVRAFF
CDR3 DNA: TGCAGCGTTGAAGACCGACAGGTCCGGGCTTTCTTT

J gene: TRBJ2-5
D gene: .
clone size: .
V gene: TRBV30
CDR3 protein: CASGERPQETQYF
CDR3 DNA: TGTGCCTCAGGGGAGCGCCCCCAGGAGACCCAGTACTTC

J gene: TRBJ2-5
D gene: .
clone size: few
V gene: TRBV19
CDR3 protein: CASTGAGETQYF
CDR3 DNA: TGTGCCAGTACTGGGGCTGGGGAGACCCAGTACTTC

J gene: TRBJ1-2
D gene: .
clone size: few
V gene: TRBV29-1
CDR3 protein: CSVVWAEKLGYTF
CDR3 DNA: TGCAGCGTTGTTTGGGCGGAAAAACTGGGCTACACCTTC

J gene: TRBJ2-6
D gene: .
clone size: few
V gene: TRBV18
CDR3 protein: CASSPLLASVLTF
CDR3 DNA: TGTGCCAGCTCACCACTACTGGCTTCCGTCCTGACTTTC

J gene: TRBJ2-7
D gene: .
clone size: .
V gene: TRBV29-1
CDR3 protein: CSVVFASRSYEQYF
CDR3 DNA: TGCAGCGTTGTGTTCGCGTCGCGCTCCTACGAGCAGTACTTC

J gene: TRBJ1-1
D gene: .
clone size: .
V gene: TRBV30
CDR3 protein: CASRRGDTEAFF
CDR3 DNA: TGTGCCTCCCGTCGCGGGGACACTGAAGCTTTCTTT

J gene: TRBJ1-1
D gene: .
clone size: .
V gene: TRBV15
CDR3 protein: CATSSYTANTEAFF
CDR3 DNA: TGTGCCACCAGCAGCTATACCGCGAACACTGAAGCTTTCTTT

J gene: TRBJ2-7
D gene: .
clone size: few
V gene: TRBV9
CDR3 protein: CASSATGNEQYF
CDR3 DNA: TGTGCCAGCAGCGCAACAGGGAACGAGCAGTACTTC

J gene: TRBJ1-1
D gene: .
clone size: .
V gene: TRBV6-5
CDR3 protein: CASSYSKQNTEAFF
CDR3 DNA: TGTGCCAGCAGTTACTCGAAACAGAACACTGAAGCTTTCTTT

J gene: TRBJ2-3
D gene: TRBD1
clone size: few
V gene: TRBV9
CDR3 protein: CASSLQGASTDTQYF
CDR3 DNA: TGTGCCAGCAGCTTACAGGGGGCGAGCACAGATACGCAGTATTTT

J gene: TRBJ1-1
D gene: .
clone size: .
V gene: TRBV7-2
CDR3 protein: CASSLVTTKIAFF
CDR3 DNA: TGTGCCAGCAGCTTAGTAACAACAAAGATAGCTTTCTTT